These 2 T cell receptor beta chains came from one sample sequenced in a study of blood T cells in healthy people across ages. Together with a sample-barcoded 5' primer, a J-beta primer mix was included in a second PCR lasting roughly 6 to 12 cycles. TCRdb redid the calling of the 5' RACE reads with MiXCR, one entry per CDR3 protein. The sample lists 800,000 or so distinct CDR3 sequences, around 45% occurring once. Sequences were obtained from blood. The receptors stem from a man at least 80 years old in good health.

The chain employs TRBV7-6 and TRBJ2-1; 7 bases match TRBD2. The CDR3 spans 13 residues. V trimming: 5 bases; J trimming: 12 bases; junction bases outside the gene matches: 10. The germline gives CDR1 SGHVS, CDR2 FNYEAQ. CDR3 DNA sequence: TGTGCCAGCAGCCCACTGAGCGGGACCCGGCAGTTCTTC. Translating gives CASSPLSGTRQFF.

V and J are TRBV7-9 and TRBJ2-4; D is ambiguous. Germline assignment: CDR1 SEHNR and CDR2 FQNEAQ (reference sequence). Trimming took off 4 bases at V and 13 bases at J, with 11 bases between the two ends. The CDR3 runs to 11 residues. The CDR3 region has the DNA TGTGCCAGCAGCTCCACCGTAGAGCAGTACTTC. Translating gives CASSSTVEQYF.